This T cell receptor beta chain was captured by sequencing in a study of CXCR3-negative and CXCR3-positive naive CD8 T cells (dated by TCRdb to between 2018 and 2020). About the study as a whole: In total, about 130 million TRB reads were obtained, which works out to roughly 1.5 +/- 0.3 million reads per library. Diversity and physicochemical repertoire analyses covered 11 donors pooled from two independent experiments. Naive subsets from about 5 donors and memory cells from 3 donors were included in the TRBV-TRBJ cluster analysis. Here is what the overall study found, with its caveats: Comparably high repertoire diversity was found in both naive subsets, whereas much lower repertoire diversity was found in memory CD8+ T cells. Freshly isolated PBMCs were used for most assays because CXCR3 expression partially decreased after cryopreservation. Surface CD5, linked to self-reactivity in mice, was comparable between naive subsets; TCR interaction strength was therefore also inferred from TRB CDR3 physicochemical properties. TRBV-TRBJ usage was similar between naive CXCR3-negative and CXCR3-positive cells from the same donor, while memory cells showed distinct patterns.

Its CDR3 holds 15 amino acids, cysteine through phenylalanine. The protein alone is recorded here. CDR1 and CDR2 are drawn from the germline V gene: MNHNS, SASEGT. Each CD8+ T cell subset was flow-sorted in triplicate, and 250,000 to 350,000 cells per subset were placed directly into RLT lysis buffer. Peripheral blood mononuclear cells were isolated from buffy coats by standard density gradient centrifugation. Total RNA was extracted from sorted cells with an RNeasy Mini Kit. The data were produced on a NextSeq 550. The Human TCR Profiling Kit (MiLaboratory) was used to make UMI-labeled 5' RACE TRB cDNA libraries. The full amount of extracted RNA was used for cDNA synthesis, and the full amount of resulting cDNA was used for PCR amplification. The libraries were made side by side, with each library going through the same number of PCR cycles. On the authors' methods: About 48,000 +/- 9,800 unique UMI-labeled TRB cDNA molecules per library were extracted with MIGEC and MiXCR, with at least two reads per UMI required. Each library averaged about 37,000 +/- 9,700 functional in-frame TRB CDR3 nucleotide clonotypes without stop codons. After each sample was downsampled to 5000 UMI-labeled TRB molecules, VDJtools was used to calculate diversity metrics such as normalized Shannon-Wiener and Chao1. For the central five CDR3 residues, VDJtools calculated physicochemical properties weighted by clonotype size, namely interaction energy, strength, volume and Kidera factor 4. The reads underwent TCRdb reprocessing, giving one record for each CDR3 protein sequence and no DNA. The authors' filters were not applied to this entry. This sample's table lists some 41,000 distinct CDR3 sequences. Approximately 11% of the sample is in the top ten clones.

Turning to this clonotype: Its antigen remains undetermined.

The specimen was memory CD8+ T cells from blood. The cell subset or site label, read with the paper, signifies: conventional CD8+ memory T cells (TMEM), sorted as controls. The V gene is TRBV6-1 and the J gene is TRBJ2-7; TCRdb's D call of TRBD1 is untestable without DNA. The receptor was derived from a human donor in good health. Some clones in this sample may be carry-over from other donors' samples. CDR3 region: CASSETGTSSYEQYF.